Sequencing of this T cell receptor (beta chain) was carried out in a study of radiotherapy plus CTLA-4 blockade in lung cancer. The CDR3 length is 12 residues. V was cut by 6 bases and J by 5 bases, with 11 bases left in between. Looked up from germline, CDR1 is ENHRY and CDR2 is SYGVKD. Produced via immunoSEQ multiplex PCR; TCRdb's table is partial and in-frame only. The sample shows some 110,000 clones, more than 75% of them seen only once. Material: peripheral blood, obtained from a patient treated with radiotherapy plus ipilimumab. This receptor was identified in a human donor with non-small cell lung cancer that progressed on radiotherapy plus ipilimumab. Some clones in this sample may be carry-over from other donors' samples. This chain connects TRBV10-3 to TRBJ2-7; D is unresolved. DNA for the CDR3: TGTGCCATCAGGGCCCTCCACAACGAGCAGTACTTC. Amino acid sequence: CAIRALHNEQYF.